This T cell receptor (beta chain) is drawn from a study of T cell changes during pregnancy in multiple sclerosis. Clones were sequenced by immunoSEQ multiplex PCR, and TCRdb holds only the in-frame ones, with some missing. Here the sample spans 80,000 to 100,000 clones, 91% being singletons. CDR3 length: 11 residues. Trimming removed 2 bases at V and 8 bases at J, with 7 bases between. Germline V gene data show CDR1 as SGHDT and CDR2 as YYEEEE. The V and J genes are TRBV5-6 and TRBJ1-2, with D hard to call. The sequence was obtained from a female donor in good health, enrolled as a control in a pregnancy study. The material sequenced was peripheral blood, taken after pregnancy. CDR3 coding DNA: TGTGCCAGCAGCTTCCGACTAGGCTACACCTTC. As protein: CASSFRLGYTF.